This T cell receptor beta chain is from a study of blood T cell repertoires in COVID-19. Study-level background: T cells, B-cell-depleted T cells, or PBMCs supplied cDNA or gDNA.

Germline V gene lookup returns CDR1 SGHKS and CDR2 YYEKEE (reference sequence). Trimming took 2 bases from V and 8 from J; bases not matched to a gene: 8. The CDR3 consists of 15 residues. This clone was counted a few times. In Seattle, patients joined the study during active infection and were tracked longitudinally. Sequenced by immunoSEQ multiplex PCR; TCRdb stores in-frame clones only, minus some. This table holds about 240,000 clones, 75% to 85% found once. Sample: peripheral blood. The receptor's source is a man aged 45 to 65 with COVID-19, enrolled during active disease. This chain connects TRBV5-5 to TRBJ1-4, with TRBD1 matching over 8 bases. CDR3 nucleotide sequence: TGTGCCAGCAGCTTTACAGGGGGTGAAGGGGAAAAACTGTTTTTT. Its translation: CASSFTGGEGEKLFF.